This T cell receptor (beta chain) is from a study of blood T cell repertoires in COVID-19. Study-level background: Samples came from the United States, Italy and Spain, spanning acute and convalescent COVID-19. PBMCs, B-cell-depleted T cells, or T cells were the source of the cDNA or gDNA that made up the material.

This CDR3 has 12 amino acids. V was cut by 6 bases and J by 6 bases, with 9 bases left in between. Germline-derived CDR1 and CDR2 are SGHVS and FQNEAQ. Original handling: Estimated nucleated cell counts came from reference gene primer amplification. Repertoires were generated with immunoSEQ multiplex PCR, while TCRdb's copy carries only in-frame clones and drops some. Clone size and V and J calls were adopted from that table, with D and trimming inferred from the DNA. The sample includes about 76,000 clones, 87% of them seen just once. This clone was picked up a small number of times. Sequencing was done on a sample of peripheral blood. The J gene is TRBJ1-5, the V gene TRBV7-8; a possible D gene is TRBD1 (5 bases). This clonotype was sampled from a man in his thirties or forties with acute or convalescent COVID-19. The DNA of the CDR3 is TGTGCCAGCAGTCAGGGTAGTCAGCCCCAGCATTTT. Encoded protein: CASSQGSQPQHF. The full variable domain, its missing parts supplied by reference TRBV7-8 and TRBJ1-5, is GAGVSQSPRYKVAKRGQDVALRCDPISGHVSLFWYQQALGQGPEFLTYFQNEAQLDKSGLPSDRFFAERPEGSVSTLKIQRTQQEDSAVYLCASSQGSQPQHFGDGTRLSIL.